This T cell receptor beta chain was captured in a study of metastatic and nonmetastatic thyroid tumors. In the authors' workflow: CDR3 was compared across clinicopathological groups, and the resulting differences were used to build a distant-metastasis classifier for papillary thyroid cancer. Through MiXCR, TCRdb re-clonotyped the PCR reads. TCRdb, not the original authors, processed these V and J calls. The sample consists of tens of thousands of clones, around 30% of them appearing once. The CDR3 consists of 11 residues. Trimming pared 4 bases from V and 3 bases from J, leaving 4 bases between. CDR1 and CDR2 from the germline V gene are LGHDT and YNNKEL (reference sequence). This clone has at least ten counts. No treatment had been given to any patient before thyroid surgery.

The specimen sequenced was blood. This clonotype was obtained from a female donor with papillary thyroid cancer or a benign thyroid nodule (not recorded which). Some clones in this sample may be carry-over from other donors' samples. This sequence joins TRBV3-1 and TRBJ2-7; D not certain. The DNA of the CDR3 is TGTGCCAGCAGCCGTAGCTACGAGCAGTACTTC. Its protein is CASSRSYEQYF.